This TCR beta chain was sequenced in a study of cytomegalovirus exposure and HLA in healthy donors (dated by TCRdb to 2016 to 2017). With respect to the entire study: In an earlier analysis of 450 to 750 of the donors, approximately 260 Gb of sequence data and some 100 million unique TCR beta sequences from about 179 million T cells were reported. An early release that covered fewer than 750 HLA-typed donors contained 300 to 350 gigabases of sequencing data and roughly 84 million unique TCR sequences. Of the 300 to 450 genotyped donors, 65% to 90% fell in the genetic ancestry cluster associated with self-reported Caucasian donors. The aim of the study was to test whether cataloging public T cell receptors could identify signatures of past pathogen exposure. The study used immunosequencing to profile the T cell repertoires of about 670 subjects and linked those repertoires to cytomegalovirus serostatus. Besides the first cohort of about 730 subjects, a separate validation cohort made up of some 110 different subjects was used. The study combined high-throughput TCR immunosequencing, statistical association of individual TCRs with disease status, and machine learning to predict cytomegalovirus infection status. A later analysis re-analyzed previously published TCR beta repertoires from 550 to 700 donors and added high-resolution HLA genotyping to study TCR occurrence patterns. The later analysis used no new phenotypic data to find candidate immune exposures, relying instead on TCR beta sequences and their occurrence across donors. To decide whether each TCR beta V gene segment behaved as functional or pseudogenic, an earlier analysis of approximately 600 of the donors relied on high-throughput TCR beta sequencing. Donor age, sex, ethnicity and CMV serostatus were compiled alongside the repertoire data. A later genetic analysis used genome-wide SNP genotypes for about 60% of the roughly 700 donors, treating that subset as a discovery cohort. All discovery cohort repertoires had been generated on a single sequencing platform. Both class I and class II loci were covered by HLA typing, at four-digit resolution. Typing coverage varied by locus: about 629-640 donors for A, B, C, DRB1 and DQB1; roughly 520 for DQA1; about 600 for DPA1; 450 to 480 for DPB1. A handful of DR-DQ haplotypes were handled as single units for association and clustering because linkage in the cohort was strong. Among some 410 genotyped donors of the cohort, an average of approximately 250,000 unique TCR beta nucleotide sequences were sequenced per donor, roughly 20% of them non-productive. Points the paper makes about the study in general: In vitro tests confirmed that a few of the cytomegalovirus-associated TCR beta chains recognize cytomegalovirus antigens. In the study, approximately 160 TCR beta chains were listed as associated with cytomegalovirus. A further reported finding was that TCR beta sequences accurately predicted the HLA-A and HLA-B alleles for most subjects in the first cohort. Broadly in line with IMGT annotations, most TCR beta V segments showed up in productive rearrangements about 87% or about 30% of the time in an earlier analysis of around 550 of the donors. Presence/absence analyses assumed roughly uniform sequencing depth across donors, an assumption that may not hold. Across donors, most TCR sequences were observed very rarely, whereas some public TCRs were present in many individuals. A later analysis reported that several top co-occurrence clusters appeared linked to parvovirus B19, influenza, CMV and Epstein-Barr virus. Immune exposure information for the cohort was limited to CMV serostatus. This cohort had only TCR beta chains sequenced, and the lack of alpha or paired-chain data limited which features could be detected. In a later analysis, HLA-associated TCR beta chains showed more clonal expansion and lower generation probabilities than non-associated chains that were equally common. An association between a missense DCLRE1C variant and V-gene and J-gene trimming of TCR beta chains was found in a later genetic analysis and replicated in an independent cohort. In both the original and validation cohorts, the classifier was reported to diagnose cytomegalovirus status with high specificity and sensitivity. Because the 87-base-pair reads could not distinguish some IMGT-functional V segments, including TRBV6-2 and TRBV6-3, those segments were excluded. Most CMV-associated TCR beta chains appeared to be HLA-restricted in a later analysis, and the HLA associations seemed to be driven largely by CMV exposure. Compared with the roughly 700-donor mean, donors in an Asian-associated ancestry cluster had fewer N-insertions in productive TCRs, according to a later genetic analysis. A cluster of highly shared sequence variants was judged likely to be a technical artifact of the sequencing pipeline. Because HLA typing was unavailable for some donors at each locus, only the typed subset was used in association tests. Correlated functional status among segregating V segments might be attributable to linkage disequilibrium, but an unknown experimental factor could not be ruled out. According to a later analysis, TCR association rates differed among HLA loci, with DRB1 alleles showing the most associated TCRs and HLA-C alleles showing the fewest. In a later analysis, more than 15,000 TCR beta sequences were associated with specific HLA alleles at a false discovery rate of 0.05. The earlier analysis of almost 600 of the donors excluded over 15 rarely observed V segments, including chromosome 9 orphons, because counts were too low. The authors suggested that the approach could potentially be extended to other disease states and immunological phenotypes. When HLA alleles, especially DR and DQ, strongly co-occurred, TCR associations were difficult to assign to individual alleles.

Comments on this clone: This clone's antigen is unknown. Within one base of it there is no much larger clone, and no base qualities were kept.

The cohort comprised around 690 healthy bone marrow donors. All cohort members were sampled while nominally healthy, although unrecorded immune exposures were likely present. The donor was CMV seropositive and was included in the group of 250 to 350 seropositive cohort members. A peripheral blood sample was provided by each donor, and peripheral blood mononuclear cells were used for TCR beta sequencing. The Qiagen DNeasy Blood Extraction Kit was used to extract genomic DNA from the blood cell samples. Preparation of the library involved the immunoSEQ multiplex PCR assay. For the multiplex PCR, a mixture combining 60 forward primers for TCR Vbeta segments and 13 reverse primers for TCR Jbeta segments was used. The CDR3 region of rearranged TCR beta genes was amplified from genomic DNA with a multiplex PCR assay. Amplified TCR beta libraries were sequenced as 87-base-pair reads on the Illumina HiSeq System. From the authors' description of their analysis: A later analysis tallied about 77 million unique TCR beta chains across the 666 repertoires, and about 12 million of those chains were shared by two or more donors. Raw reads were error-corrected and collapsed into unique sequences with a nearest-neighbor algorithm that merged closely related sequences to remove PCR and sequencing errors. Alignment of CDR3 sequences to IMGT reference sequences was used to assign V, D and J gene segments. Each retained sequence needed at least a six-nucleotide match to both a V gene segment and a J gene segment. A rearrangement counted as productive if the CDR3 had no stop codons and remained in frame with V and J, and every other rearrangement counted as non-productive. CDR3 was defined by IMGT convention, running from the second conserved V-encoded cysteine to the conserved J-encoded phenylalanine. The earlier analysis of about 570 of the donors excluded any sequence lacking an unambiguous match to a single V gene segment. In an earlier analysis of several hundred of the donors, V segments were called functional above 56.7% productive rearrangements and were called segregating when the between-donor standard deviation exceeded 5%. To diagnose cytomegalovirus status from the catalog of TCR beta chain sequences, a statistical classification framework was built. In a later analysis, V and J genes were assigned by comparing TCR nucleotide sequences against IMGT/GENE-DB human TR gene sequences. The TCRdist pipeline was used in a later analysis to assign CDR3 sequences and most-parsimonious VDJ recombination scenarios. In a later analysis, every TCR beta chain was defined by the combination of its CDR3 amino acid sequence and its V-gene family, and reads without a unique V-gene family were dropped. As a way to deal with suspected cross-contamination and a sequencing artifact, a later analysis dropped approximately 570 nucleotide sequences that were highly shared and had low generation probability. In a later analysis, a clonal expansion index was calculated for each public chain from normalized within-repertoire ranks of inferred template counts. In a later analysis, generation probabilities were computed using a VDJ recombination model fitted to out-of-frame rearrangements, and the results were checked against IGoR. In a later analysis, hypergeometric tests were used to score TCR-TCR, TCR-HLA and TCR-CMV co-occurrence, with a repertoire-size bias correction applied to TCR pairs. False discovery rates were estimated in a later analysis by permuting HLA or CMV assignments 20 times. A later analysis grouped co-occurring TCRs with DBSCAN, adding TCRdist sequence similarity when clustering within HLA-allele-positive subsets. For co-occurrence clustering, repertoires with fewer than 30,000 or more than 120,000 public chains were excluded, along with about five repertoires with anomalous nucleotide sharing. This immuneACCESS table, as held by TCRdb, lists in-frame sequences with V and J called but not all clones. Of the missing ones, under half trace to an unresolved V gene in checked studies; the others have no known cause. V and J calls plus clone size are reproduced from that table; the DNA served to infer D and trimming. The sample records about 43,000 clones, 55% to 75% of which are singletons. Of the sample, approximately 12% is held by the ten largest clones.

There are 15 amino acids in the CDR3, from cysteine to phenylalanine inclusive. The retained sequence is limited to the CDR3, 45 bases, with the frame set at the first base. Trimmed from V: 4 bases; trimmed from J: 6 bases; junction bases lacking a gene match: 8. CDR1 SGHDT and CDR2 YYEEEE were looked up in the germline V gene. The sequencing input was PBMCs. The V gene is TRBV5-6 and the J gene is TRBJ2-1; 9 bases in the junction line up with TRBD1. The source of this sequence is a man aged 60 to 69 in good health and CMV-seropositive. The encoded CDR3 is CASSSRDREGNEQFF. The DNA is as follows: TGTGCCAGCAGCAGCCGGGACAGGGAAGGCAATGAGCAGTTCTTC.